This T cell receptor (beta chain) was retrieved from a study of blood T cell repertoires in COVID-19. CDR1 SGHDT and CDR2 YYEEEE come from the germline V gene. Trimming at V came to 4 bases and at J to 6 bases, leaving 6 bases not matched to a gene. The CDR3 runs to 13 residues. Recovered Cohort 3 donors showed two negative PCRs, clearance, or symptom resolution. In the source study's methods: Amplifying reference gene primers gave estimates of nucleated cell counts. Libraries were prepared by immunoSEQ multiplex PCR; TCRdb keeps only in-frame clonotypes and omits some of them. V, J and clone size derive from that table, while D and trimming were established from the DNA sequence. In the table there are more than 250,000 clones, 87% of which are singletons.

What was sequenced was PBMCs or T cells enriched from blood (not recorded which). V and J are TRBV5-6 and TRBJ1-1; 7 bases map to TRBD1. This sequence was found in a woman aged 25-40 years who had recovered from COVID-19. CDR3 nucleotides: TGTGCCAGCAGCGGGGGGACAGTCTCTGAAGCTTTCTTT. It is translated as CASSGGTVSEAFF.